These 17 T cell receptor beta chains share one sample of origin, sequenced in a study of T cell changes during pregnancy in multiple sclerosis. The data were produced by immunoSEQ multiplex PCR, yet TCRdb's version contains in-frame clones alone and is incomplete. The sample includes approximately 64,000 clones, less than 95% seen only once; the top ten take approximately 2.3%. The specimen was peripheral blood, collected in the second trimester of pregnancy. The receptors originated from a female donor in good health, enrolled as a control in a pregnancy study.

This clone was counted a single time. The genes are TRBV6-5 and TRBJ2-1; perhaps TRBD2 as D (5 bases). Trimming pared 7 bases from V and 10 bases from J, leaving 23 bases between. In germline, CDR1 is MNHEY, CDR2 SVGAGI. CDR3 length equals 15 residues. CDR3 DNA sequence: TGTGCCAGCACCCTGAGGGCCAACGGGATTGGGGAGCAGTTCTTC. Amino acids: CASTLRANGIGEQFF.

This clone was counted a few times. The chain joins TRBV5-1 to TRBJ2-7, with TRBD2 as a possible D gene (6 bases). V was pared by 4 bases and J by 3 bases, with 14 bases between. In germline, CDR1 is SGHRS, CDR2 YFSETQ. The CDR3 has 14 residues. CDR3: CASSTLGSDYEQYF. The CDR3 nucleotides read TGCGCCAGCAGCACACTCGGGAGCGACTACGAGCAGTACTTC.

The CDR3 DNA is TGTGCCAGCAGCTTAAGACAGGAAGAATACAATGAGCAGTTCTTC. Translating it yields CASSLRQEEYNEQFF. The genes are TRBV7-8 and TRBJ2-1; tentatively, D is TRBD1 (6 bases). CDR3 length equals 15 residues. Germline assignment: CDR1 SGHVS and CDR2 FQNEAQ. V was clipped by 2 bases and J by 4 bases, with 12 bases between them.

This clone was counted at least ten times. V usage is TRBV11-2 and J usage is TRBJ2-3, with TRBD2 identical over 7 bases. CDR1 SGHAT and CDR2 FQNNGV come from the germline V gene. This CDR3 region has 16 residues. Trimming took 1 base from V and 2 from J; bases not matched to a gene: 6. Here the CDR3 reads CASSLARDYNTDTQYF. The DNA for the CDR3 is TGTGCCAGCAGCTTAGCCCGGGACTATAACACAGATACGCAGTATTTT.

The rearrangement joins TRBV5-4 to TRBJ2-7; 8 nucleotides match TRBD1. The CDR3 has 17 amino acids. V dropped 4 bases and J dropped 2; count of bases not matched to a gene: 14. CDR1 and CDR2 (germline): SGHNT, YYREEE (reference sequence). The CDR3 loop is CASSGSQGAGVPYEQYF. The CDR3 DNA sequence: TGTGCCAGCAGCGGATCCCAGGGGGCCGGGGTTCCCTACGAGCAGTACTTC.

The chain links TRBV15 to TRBJ1-2; D possibly corresponds to TRBD1 (5 bases). Trimming took off 1 base at V and 3 bases at J, with 9 bases between the two ends. This CDR3 spans 14 amino acids. The germline V gene has CDR1 LNHNV and CDR2 YYDKDF (reference sequence). The CDR3 reads CATSRVGADYGYTF. The CDR3 nucleotides read TGTGCCACCAGCAGAGTAGGGGCAGACTATGGCTACACCTTC. The whole variable domain, remainder taken from reference TRBV15 and TRBJ1-2, is DAMVIQNPRYQVTQFGKPVTLSCSQTLNHNVMYWYQQKSSQAPKLLFHYYDKDFNNEADTPDNFQSRRPNTSFCFLDIRSPGLGDTAMYLCATSRVGADYGYTFGSGTRLTVV.

The chain has TRBV2 and TRBJ2-7, with D perhaps TRBD1 (6 bases). V dropped 7 bases and J dropped 7 bases, with 14 bases sitting between them. The CDR3 totals 12 residues. The germline CDR1 and CDR2 sequences are SNHLY and FYNNEI. This CDR3 is CASTLSGEEQYF. The CDR3 nucleotides read TGTGCCAGCACCCTGTCAGGGGAGGAGCAGTACTTC.

V usage is TRBV28 and J usage is TRBJ2-3; 11 bases align to TRBD2. After removal of 4 bases from V and 4 bases from J, the junction contained 1 base not matched to a gene. The CDR3 is 14 residues long. Per the germline V gene, CDR1 is MDHEN and CDR2 is SYDVKM. CDR3 bases: TGTGCCAGCAGTTCACTAGCGGGGGCAGATACGCAGTATTTT. The encoded protein is CASSSLAGADTQYF.

The rearrangement links TRBV7-9 to TRBJ1-3; TRBD1 is a possible D gene (6 bases). The germline CDR1 and CDR2 sequences are SEHNR and FQNEAQ (reference sequence). The CDR3 runs 15 residues. Trimming cost V 5 bases and J 0 bases, with 11 bases left between them. CDR3 amino acids: CASSQTGFSGNTIYF. DNA of the CDR3: TGTGCCAGCAGCCAAACAGGGTTCTCTGGAAACACCATATATTTT.

This chain joins TRBV7-2 and TRBJ1-1; TRBD1 might be the D (6 bases). Trimming took off 1 base at V and 3 bases at J, with 6 bases between the two ends. Germline V gene lookup returns CDR1 SGHTA and CDR2 FQGNSA. CDR3 length equals 13 residues. The CDR3 region has the DNA TGTGCCAGCAGCTTAGACAGGGACACTGAAGCTTTCTTT. Residues: CASSLDRDTEAFF.

The gene calls are TRBV27 and TRBJ2-1, with D perhaps matching TRBD1 (5 bases). Trimming removed 5 bases from V and 8 bases from J, with 16 bases in between. The germline V gene has CDR1 MNHEY and CDR2 SMNVEV (reference sequence). The CDR3 is made up of 14 amino acids. This chain's CDR3 is CASSHPARVHEQFF. DNA of the CDR3: TGTGCCAGCAGTCACCCGGCCAGGGTCCATGAGCAGTTCTTC.

The table lists this clone with a few counts. V gene TRBV5-6 combines with J gene TRBJ2-2, with a possible D match to TRBD2 (6 bases). With 2 bases removed from V and 6 bases from J, the gap between germline ends came to 17 bases. Germline V gene sequence: CDR1 SGHDT, CDR2 YYEEEE. The CDR3 has 16 amino acids. The CDR3 DNA follows: TGTGCCAGCAGCTTCTCGGTCCGTACGGGGGCCGGGGAGCTGTTTTTT. The encoded protein is CASSFSVRTGAGELFF.

The V call is TRBV7-2, the J call TRBJ2-7; 11 bases are shared with TRBD2. This CDR3 contains 18 residues. V was clipped by 4 bases and J by 2 bases; unmatched bases: 13. The germline V gene encodes CDR1 SGHTA and CDR2 FQGNSA. The CDR3 protein is CASSSKLAGVGATYEQYF. The CDR3 nucleotides read TGTGCCAGCAGCTCCAAACTAGCGGGAGTGGGAGCCACCTACGAGCAGTACTTC.

The V gene is TRBV15, the J gene TRBJ1-2; maybe TRBD1 (5 bases). Germline V lookup: CDR1 LNHNV, CDR2 YYDKDF (reference sequence). Trimming took off 1 base at V and 1 base at J, with 16 bases between the two ends. This CDR3 is 17 amino acids long. The CDR3 DNA reads TGTGCCACCAGCAGAGGAGTAATAGACAGTCTTAACTATGGCTACACCTTC. It translates to CATSRGVIDSLNYGYTF.

The CDR3 protein is CASSSNDRVQETQYF. CDR3 nucleotides: TGTGCCAGCAGTTCGAACGACAGGGTGCAAGAGACCCAGTACTTC. V gene TRBV27 combines with J gene TRBJ2-5; 7 positions match TRBD1. The germline CDR1 and CDR2 sequences are MNHEY and SMNVEV (reference sequence). V was clipped by 4 bases and J by 2 bases; unmatched bases: 7. This CDR3 is 15 amino acids long.

The J gene is TRBJ2-7, the V gene TRBV10-3; possibly TRBD2 for D (6 bases). The V and J ends lost 2 bases and 4 bases respectively, with 6 bases between them. Germline-derived CDR1 and CDR2 are ENHRY and SYGVKD. The CDR3 runs to 12 residues. The CDR3 bases are TGTGCCATCAGTGAGGGGGGGTACGAGCAGTACTTC. Encoded protein: CAISEGGYEQYF.

The chain links TRBV5-8 to TRBJ1-2; a weak D match, TRBD1 (6 bases). Trimming left V 0 bases short and J 7 bases short, with 13 bases between. The CDR3 is 14 residues long. Germline lookup yields CDR1 SGHTS and CDR2 YDEGEE. As DNA, the CDR3 is TGTGCCAGCAGCTTGGACAGGGAACTGGGTGGCTACACCTTC. This translates into CASSLDRELGGYTF.